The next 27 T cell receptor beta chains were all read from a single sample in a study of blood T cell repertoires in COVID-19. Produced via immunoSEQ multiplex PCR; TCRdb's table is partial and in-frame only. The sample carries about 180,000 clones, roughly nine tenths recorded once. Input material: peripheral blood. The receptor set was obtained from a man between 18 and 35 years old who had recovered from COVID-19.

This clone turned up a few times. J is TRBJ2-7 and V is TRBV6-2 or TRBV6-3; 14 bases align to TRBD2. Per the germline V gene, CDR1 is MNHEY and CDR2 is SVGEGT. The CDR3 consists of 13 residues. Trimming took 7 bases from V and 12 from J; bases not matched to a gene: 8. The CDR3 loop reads CASNPTSGRVMYF. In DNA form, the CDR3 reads TGTGCCAGCAACCCGACTAGCGGGAGGGTAATGTACTTC.

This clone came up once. Here the CDR3 reads CAWRTLGQGTRGYTF. The CDR3 DNA sequence: TGTGCCTGGAGAACCCTCGGACAGGGGACGAGGGGCTACACCTTC. The V gene is TRBV30, the J gene TRBJ1-2, with TRBD1 matching 9 bases. This CDR3 spans 15 amino acids. Trimming at V came to 3 bases and at J to 8 bases, leaving 13 bases not matched to a gene. CDR1 is GTSNPN and CDR2 is SVGIG in the germline V gene (reference sequence).

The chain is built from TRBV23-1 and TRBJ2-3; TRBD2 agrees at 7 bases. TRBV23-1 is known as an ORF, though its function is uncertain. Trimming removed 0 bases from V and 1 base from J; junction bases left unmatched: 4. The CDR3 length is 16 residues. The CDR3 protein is CASSQSKGRGTDTQYF. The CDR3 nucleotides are TGCGCCAGCAGTCAATCGAAAGGGAGGGGCACAGATACGCAGTATTTT.

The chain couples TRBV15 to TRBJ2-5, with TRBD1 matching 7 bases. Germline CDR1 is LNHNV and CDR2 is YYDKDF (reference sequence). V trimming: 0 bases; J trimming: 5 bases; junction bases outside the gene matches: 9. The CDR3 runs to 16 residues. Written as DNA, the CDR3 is TGTGCCACCAGCAGAGATCGGCAAGGGGGCAGGGAGACCCAGTACTTC. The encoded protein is CATSRDRQGGRETQYF.

This CDR3 reads CASSLGTGAGNTIYF. DNA of the CDR3: TGTGCCAGCAGCTTGGGGACAGGGGCGGGAAACACCATATATTTT. The chain combines TRBV5-5 with TRBJ1-3, with 9 bases identical to TRBD1. The germline gives CDR1 SGHKS, CDR2 YYEKEE (reference sequence). This CDR3 has 15 residues. The V and J ends lost 0 bases and 4 bases, in that order; junction bases with no gene match: 2. The variable domain in full, completed from reference TRBV5-5 and TRBJ1-3, reads DAGVTQSPTHLIKTRGQQVTLRCSPISGHKSVSWYQQVLGQGPQFIFQYYEKEERGRGNFPDRFSARQFPNYSSELNVNALLLGDSALYLCASSLGTGAGNTIYFGEGSWLTVV.

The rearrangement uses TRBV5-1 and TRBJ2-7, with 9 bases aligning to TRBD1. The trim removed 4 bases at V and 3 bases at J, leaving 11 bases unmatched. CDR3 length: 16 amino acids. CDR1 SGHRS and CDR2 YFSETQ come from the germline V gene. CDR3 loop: CASSPNRDRDIYEQYF. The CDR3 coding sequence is TGCGCCAGCAGCCCAAACCGGGACAGGGATATCTACGAGCAGTACTTC.

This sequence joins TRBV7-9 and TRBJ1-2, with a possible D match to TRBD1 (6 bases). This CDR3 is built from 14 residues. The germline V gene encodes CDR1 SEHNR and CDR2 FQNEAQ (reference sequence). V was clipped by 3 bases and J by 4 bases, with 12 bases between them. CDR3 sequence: CASSLQGPGYGYTF. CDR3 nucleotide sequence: TGTGCCAGCAGCTTGCAGGGGCCCGGCTATGGCTACACCTTC. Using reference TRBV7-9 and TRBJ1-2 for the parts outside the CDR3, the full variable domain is DTGVSQNPRHKITKRGQNVTFRCDPISEHNRLYWYRQTLGQGPEFLTYFQNEAQLEKSRLLSDRFSAERPKGSFSTLEIQRTEQGDSAMYLCASSLQGPGYGYTFGSGTRLTVV.

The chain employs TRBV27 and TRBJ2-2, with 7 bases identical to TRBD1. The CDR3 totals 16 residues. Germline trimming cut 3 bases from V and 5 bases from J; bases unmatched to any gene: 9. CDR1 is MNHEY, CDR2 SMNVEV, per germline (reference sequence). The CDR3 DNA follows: TGTGCCAGCAGTTTGGGGGACAGACTCCAGACCGGGGAGCTGTTTTTT. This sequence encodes CASSLGDRLQTGELFF.

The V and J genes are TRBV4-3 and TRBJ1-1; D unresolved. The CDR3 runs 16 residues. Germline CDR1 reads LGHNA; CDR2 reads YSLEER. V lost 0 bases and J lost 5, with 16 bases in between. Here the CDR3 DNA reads TGCGCCAGCAGCCAAGATATCGGGAAGGGTTCAACTGAAGCTTTCTTT. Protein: CASSQDIGKGSTEAFF.

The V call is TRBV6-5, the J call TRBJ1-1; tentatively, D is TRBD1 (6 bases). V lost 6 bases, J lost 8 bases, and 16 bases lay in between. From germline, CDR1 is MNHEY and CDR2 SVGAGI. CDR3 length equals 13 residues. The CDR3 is CASSLRGPTEAFF. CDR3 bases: TGTGCCAGCAGCCTCAGGGGCCCGACGGAAGCTTTCTTT.

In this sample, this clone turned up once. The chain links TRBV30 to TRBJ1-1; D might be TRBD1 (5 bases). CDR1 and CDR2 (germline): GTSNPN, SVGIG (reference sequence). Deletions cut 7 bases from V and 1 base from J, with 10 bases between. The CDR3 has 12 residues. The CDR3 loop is CAFSTANTEAFF. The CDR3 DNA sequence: TGTGCCTTTTCGACAGCGAACACTGAAGCTTTCTTT.

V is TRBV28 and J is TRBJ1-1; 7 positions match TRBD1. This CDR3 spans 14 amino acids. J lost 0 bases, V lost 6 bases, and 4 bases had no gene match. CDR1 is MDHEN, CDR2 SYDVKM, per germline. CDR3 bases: TGTGCCAGCAGCTCGGACAGGCTGAACACTGAAGCTTTCTTT. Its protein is CASSSDRLNTEAFF.

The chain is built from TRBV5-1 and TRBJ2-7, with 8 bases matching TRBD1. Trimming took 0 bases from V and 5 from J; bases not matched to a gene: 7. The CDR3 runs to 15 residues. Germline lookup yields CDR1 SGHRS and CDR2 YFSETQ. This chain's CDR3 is CASSLEGQAFNEQYF. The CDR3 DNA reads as TGCGCCAGCAGCTTGGAGGGACAGGCTTTCAACGAGCAGTACTTC.

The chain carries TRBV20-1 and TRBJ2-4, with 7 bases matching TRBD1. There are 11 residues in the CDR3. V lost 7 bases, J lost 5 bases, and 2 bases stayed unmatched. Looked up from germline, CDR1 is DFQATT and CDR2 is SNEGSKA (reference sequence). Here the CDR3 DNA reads TGCAGTGGAGACAGGGAAAACATTCAGTACTTC. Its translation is CSGDRENIQYF.

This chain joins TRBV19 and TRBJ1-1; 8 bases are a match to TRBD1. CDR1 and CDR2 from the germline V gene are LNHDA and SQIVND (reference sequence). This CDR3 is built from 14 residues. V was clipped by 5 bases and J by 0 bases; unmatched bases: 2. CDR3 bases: TGTGCCAGTAGTGGACAGGGAATGAACACTGAAGCTTTCTTT. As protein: CASSGQGMNTEAFF.

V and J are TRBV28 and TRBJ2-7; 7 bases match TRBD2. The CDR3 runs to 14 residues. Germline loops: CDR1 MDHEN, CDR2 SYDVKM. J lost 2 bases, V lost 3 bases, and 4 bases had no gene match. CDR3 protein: CASSFRGVTYEQYF. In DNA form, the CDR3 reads TGTGCCAGCAGTTTTCGGGGGGTTACCTACGAGCAGTACTTC.

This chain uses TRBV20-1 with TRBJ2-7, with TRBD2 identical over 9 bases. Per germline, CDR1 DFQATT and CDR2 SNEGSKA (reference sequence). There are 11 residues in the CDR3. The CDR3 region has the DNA TGCAGCGTAGCGGGAGCCTACGAGCAGTACTTC. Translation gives CSVAGAYEQYF.

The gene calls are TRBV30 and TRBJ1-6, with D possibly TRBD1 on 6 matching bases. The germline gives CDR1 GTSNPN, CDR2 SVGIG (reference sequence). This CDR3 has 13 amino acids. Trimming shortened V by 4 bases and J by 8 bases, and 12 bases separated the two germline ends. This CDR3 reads CAWKDRFDSPLHF. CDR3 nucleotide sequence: TGTGCCTGGAAGGACAGATTCGATTCACCCCTCCACTTT.

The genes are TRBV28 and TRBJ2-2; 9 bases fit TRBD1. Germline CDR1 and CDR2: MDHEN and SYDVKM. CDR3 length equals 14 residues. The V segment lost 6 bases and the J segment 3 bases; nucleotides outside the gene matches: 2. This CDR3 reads CASRDRGYTGELFF. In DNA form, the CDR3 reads TGTGCCAGCAGAGACAGGGGGTACACCGGGGAGCTGTTTTTT.

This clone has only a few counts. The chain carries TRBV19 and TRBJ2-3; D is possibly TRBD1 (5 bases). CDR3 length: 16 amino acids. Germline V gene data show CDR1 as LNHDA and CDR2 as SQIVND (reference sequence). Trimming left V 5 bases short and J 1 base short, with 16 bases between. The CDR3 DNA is TGTGCCAGTAGTCCTTTACAGGCTGGTGGCACAGATACGCAGTATTTT. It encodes CASSPLQAGGTDTQYF.

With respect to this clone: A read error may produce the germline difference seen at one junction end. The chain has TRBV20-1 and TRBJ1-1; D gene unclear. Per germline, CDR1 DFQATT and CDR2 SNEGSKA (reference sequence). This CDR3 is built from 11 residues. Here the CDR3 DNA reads TGCAGTGCTCAGCGAGAGGCACGGGTTGTCTTT. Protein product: CSAQREARVVF.

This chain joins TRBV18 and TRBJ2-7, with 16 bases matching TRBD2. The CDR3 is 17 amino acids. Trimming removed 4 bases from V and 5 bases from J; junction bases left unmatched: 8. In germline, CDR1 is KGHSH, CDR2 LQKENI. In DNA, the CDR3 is TGTGCCAGCTCACTATCCGGGACTAGCGGGAGGGCCCACGAGCAGTACTTC. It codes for CASSLSGTSGRAHEQYF.

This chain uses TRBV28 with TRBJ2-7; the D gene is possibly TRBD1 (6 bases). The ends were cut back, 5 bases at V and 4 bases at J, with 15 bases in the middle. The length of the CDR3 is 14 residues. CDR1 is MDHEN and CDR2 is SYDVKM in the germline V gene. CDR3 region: CASSTRDILYEQYF. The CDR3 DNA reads TGTGCCAGCAGTACCCGGGACATCCTATACGAGCAGTACTTC.

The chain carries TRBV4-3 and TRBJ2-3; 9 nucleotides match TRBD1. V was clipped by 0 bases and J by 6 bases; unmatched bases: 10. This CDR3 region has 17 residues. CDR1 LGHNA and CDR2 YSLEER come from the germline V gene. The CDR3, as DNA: TGCGCCAGCAGCCAAGATGGGGGGACAGGGAAGCCGGATACGCAGTATTTT. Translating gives CASSQDGGTGKPDTQYF.

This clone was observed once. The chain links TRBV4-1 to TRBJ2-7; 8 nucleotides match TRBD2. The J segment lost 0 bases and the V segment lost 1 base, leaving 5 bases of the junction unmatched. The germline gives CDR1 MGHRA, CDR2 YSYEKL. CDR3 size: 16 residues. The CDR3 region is CASSQAGSGNSYEQYF. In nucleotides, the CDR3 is TGCGCCAGCAGCCAAGCAGGTAGCGGGAACTCCTACGAGCAGTACTTC.

CDR3 region: CASSSRDRNWAGYTF. Written as DNA, the CDR3 is TGTGCCAGCAGTTCCCGGGACAGGAACTGGGCGGGCTACACCTTC. J is TRBJ1-2 and V is TRBV28; 8 bases match TRBD1. CDR3 length: 15 amino acids. Trimming cost V 4 bases and J 8 bases; bases outside gene matches: 12. Germline V CDR1 and CDR2: MDHEN, SYDVKM.

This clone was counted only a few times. The DNA for the CDR3 is TGTGCCAGCACCCAAAGCGGTTCCTACGAGCAGTACTTC. This gives the protein CASTQSGSYEQYF. This rearrangement joins TRBV12-3 or TRBV12-4 to TRBJ2-7; D possibly corresponds to TRBD2 (5 bases). This CDR3 comprises 13 residues. V was cut by 7 bases and J by 1 base, with 11 bases left in between.